These T cell receptor beta chains were read from a single sample in a study of graft-versus-host responses after intestinal transplantation. The repertoire was sequenced with immunoSEQ multiplex PCR; TCRdb's copy has only in-frame clones and lacks some. The repertoire holds 80,000 to 100,000 clones, with 75% to 95% as singletons. The antigens these receptors bind are not known. Sequencing used unstimulated CD4+ T cells sorted from spleen or lymph node cells, obtained before transplant. All receptors come from a human donor who was the organ donor for an intestinal transplant. Each CDR3 is given with its conserved first and last residue. A D gene is named only where the DNA matches it firmly. The size entry is marked missing in some rows and otherwise reads once, few, many or a size class.

abundance: once; v_gene: TRBV7-2; d_gene: TRBD2; j_gene: TRBJ2-3; CDR3nt: TGTGCCAGCAGCTTAGGCGGGGGGTGGGATACGCAGTATTTT; CDR3aa: CASSLGGGWDTQYF
abundance: .; v_gene: TRBV5-4; d_gene: .; j_gene: TRBJ1-3; CDR3nt: TGTGCCAGCAGCCCGGACATGTCTGGAAACACCATATATTTT; CDR3aa: CASSPDMSGNTIYF
abundance: .; v_gene: TRBV11-2; d_gene: .; j_gene: TRBJ2-2; CDR3nt: TGTGCCAGCAGATCGTCCGGGACACTCAACACCGGGGAGCTGTTTTTT; CDR3aa: CASRSSGTLNTGELFF
abundance: .; v_gene: TRBV7-8; d_gene: .; j_gene: TRBJ2-7; CDR3nt: TGTGCCAGCAGCTTGCGTCTGACAGTTACCTACGAGCAGTACTTC; CDR3aa: CASSLRLTVTYEQYF
abundance: .; v_gene: TRBV28; d_gene: .; j_gene: TRBJ1-4; CDR3nt: TGTGCCAGCAGTTCAACTACAGGGTTCGGTGAAAAACTGTTTTTT; CDR3aa: CASSSTTGFGEKLFF
abundance: few; v_gene: TRBV10-3; d_gene: .; j_gene: TRBJ2-1; CDR3nt: TGTGCCATCAGTGGAACACAGGGTTCCTACAATGAGCAGTTCTTC; CDR3aa: CAISGTQGSYNEQFF
abundance: .; v_gene: TRBV7-2; d_gene: TRBD1; j_gene: TRBJ1-1; CDR3nt: TGTGCCAGCAGCTTAGCACGCAGGGGGCTGGCCACTGAAGCTTTCTTT; CDR3aa: CASSLARRGLATEAFF
abundance: once; v_gene: TRBV4-1; d_gene: .; j_gene: TRBJ1-6; CDR3nt: TGCGCCAGCAGCCAAGTACAGGTTAATTCACCCCTCCACTTT; CDR3aa: CASSQVQVNSPLHF
abundance: .; v_gene: TRBV6-8; d_gene: TRBD2; j_gene: TRBJ2-1; CDR3nt: TGTGCCATCCCGACTAGCGGGGAGGACAATGAGCAGTTCTTC; CDR3aa: CAIPTSGEDNEQFF
abundance: .; v_gene: TRBV4-1; d_gene: .; j_gene: TRBJ2-5; CDR3nt: TGCGCCAGCAGCCCCATCTACCTGCCTAGCGCCAAAGAGACCCAGTACTTC; CDR3aa: CASSPIYLPSAKETQYF
abundance: .; v_gene: TRBV4-1; d_gene: .; j_gene: TRBJ1-5; CDR3nt: TGCGCCAGCAGCCAAGCGTCTCCCGCAGGCAATCAGCCCCAGCATTTT; CDR3aa: CASSQASPAGNQPQHF
abundance: .; v_gene: TRBV5-4; d_gene: .; j_gene: TRBJ2-7; CDR3nt: TGTGCCAGCAGCTTGCAGGGAACGCTTTCTCCCTACGAGCAGTACTTC; CDR3aa: CASSLQGTLSPYEQYF
abundance: .; v_gene: TRBV4-1; d_gene: TRBD2; j_gene: TRBJ2-1; CDR3nt: TGCGCCAGCAGCCAAGAGGGACTAGGGGTCCGTGAGCAGTTCTTC; CDR3aa: CASSQEGLGVREQFF
abundance: .; v_gene: TRBV19; d_gene: .; j_gene: TRBJ2-2; CDR3nt: TGTGCCAGTAGTATCGCCAGGGCGACCGGGGAGCTGTTTTTT; CDR3aa: CASSIARATGELFF
abundance: .; v_gene: TRBV29-1; d_gene: .; j_gene: TRBJ2-5; CDR3nt: TGCAGCGTTAGCGGAGAGACGGGCGAGACCCAGTACTTC; CDR3aa: CSVSGETGETQYF
abundance: .; v_gene: TRBV4-3; d_gene: .; j_gene: TRBJ1-1; CDR3nt: TGCGCCAGCAGCCAGGACGGCGGGGGGCGCAGGGAAGCTTTCTTT; CDR3aa: CASSQDGGGRREAFF
abundance: .; v_gene: TRBV25-1; d_gene: .; j_gene: TRBJ2-1; CDR3nt: TGTGCCAGCAGGGCGTCACAGGGCCTAGGAGACTACAATGAGCAGTTCTTC; CDR3aa: CASRASQGLGDYNEQFF
abundance: .; v_gene: TRBV7-9; d_gene: .; j_gene: TRBJ1-1; CDR3nt: TGTGCCAGCAGCTTGCGAGGTGACACTGAAGCTTTCTTT; CDR3aa: CASSLRGDTEAFF
abundance: few; v_gene: TRBV4-3; d_gene: .; j_gene: TRBJ1-3; CDR3nt: TGCGCCAGCAGCCGAATCCCAGTCTCTGGAAACACCATATATTTT; CDR3aa: CASSRIPVSGNTIYF
abundance: .; v_gene: TRBV30; d_gene: TRBD1; j_gene: TRBJ1-2; CDR3nt: TGTGCCTGGAGTGCCTACCGCTCCGGGACAGGGGGCTATGGCTACACCTTC; CDR3aa: CAWSAYRSGTGGYGYTF